Below, 25 T cell receptor beta chains from the same sample are listed, as sequenced in a study of naive and memory T cell subsets. Four PCR rounds used nested alpha and beta constant region primers plus the SP2 primer. TCRdb analysed the 5' RACE reads with MiXCR anew, one entry per CDR3 protein. The table lists about 48,000 distinct CDR3 sequences, approximately 4.5% of them singletons. The library had UMIs added by 3' ligation of an oligonucleotide to TCR cDNA. Receptor source: a female donor in good health.

This clonotype was seen many times. The gene calls are TRBV28 and TRBJ1-5; no reliable D call. CDR1 MDHEN and CDR2 SYDVKM come from the germline V gene. The CDR3 has 13 amino acids. Trimming left V 5 bases short and J 10 bases short, with 15 bases between. The CDR3 protein is CASSPTTYLPQHF. DNA for the CDR3: TGTGCCAGCAGTCCCACGACCTACTTACCCCAGCATTTT.

This clonotype came up many times. The chain joins TRBV5-1 to TRBJ1-2; 9 bases align to TRBD1. The CDR3 is 15 residues long. Trimming at V came to 1 base and at J to 1 base, leaving 2 bases not matched to a gene. Germline CDR1 and CDR2: SGHRS and YFSETQ. For the CDR3, the DNA is TGCGCCAGCAGCTTGCGGACAGGGGATAACTATGGCTACACCTTC. Amino acids: CASSLRTGDNYGYTF.

The rearrangement links TRBV28 to TRBJ2-5; D is uncertain. Germline loops: CDR1 MDHEN, CDR2 SYDVKM. V was cut by 3 bases and J by 3 bases, with 11 bases left in between. The CDR3 is 14 amino acids. The CDR3 protein is CASSFVPPEETQYF. CDR3 nucleotides: TGTGCCAGCAGTTTCGTCCCCCCGGAAGAGACCCAGTACTTC. Using reference TRBV28 and TRBJ2-5 for the parts outside the CDR3, the full variable domain is DVKVTQSSRYLVKRTGEKVFLECVQDMDHENMFWYRQDPGLGLRLIYFSYDVKMKEKGDIPEGYSVSREKKERFSLILESASTNQTSMYLCASSFVPPEETQYFGPGTRLLVL.

This clonotype came up many times. J is TRBJ2-1 and V is TRBV7-2; D gene ambiguous. This CDR3 is 10 amino acids long. V lost 4 bases to trimming and J lost 12 bases, with 7 bases between them. Germline assignment: CDR1 SGHTA and CDR2 FQGNSA. The chain's CDR3 is CASSSTGQFF. The CDR3 nucleotides are TGTGCCAGCAGCTCTACTGGGCAGTTCTTC.

Ten or more counts support this clonotype. This chain uses TRBV21-1 with TRBJ2-3; the table gives TRBD2 as D, unverified against the DNA. TRBV21-1 is described as a pseudogene. The length of the CDR3 is 14 residues. CDR3 nucleotide sequence: TGTGCCATCAGGGCACAGCGGTCGGCAGATACGCAGTATTTT. The encoded protein is CAIRAQRSADTQYF.

There are many counts of this clonotype. The chain employs TRBV7-3 and TRBJ2-7, with 9 bases aligning to TRBD2. Unmatched junction bases numbered 6, after V lost 2 bases and J lost 4 bases. Germline CDR1 SGHTA, CDR2 FQGTGA. The CDR3 sequence is 15 residues long. The CDR3 reads CASSLAGGPGYEQYF. CDR3 in DNA: TGTGCCAGCAGCTTAGCGGGAGGGCCGGGATACGAGCAGTACTTC.

This clonotype was detected many times. The chain joins TRBV29-1 to TRBJ2-2; no clear D gene. Looked up from germline, CDR1 is SQVTM and CDR2 is ANQGSEA. Trimming pared 0 bases from V and 1 base from J, leaving 6 bases between. The CDR3 extends over 14 amino acids. The DNA for the CDR3 is TGCAGCGTTGAAGATCTCCAGAACACCGGGGAGCTGTTTTTT. Amino acid sequence: CSVEDLQNTGELFF.

This clonotype was observed many times. The chain links TRBV27 to TRBJ1-1; D might be TRBD1 (6 bases). Germline loops: CDR1 MNHEY, CDR2 SMNVEV (reference sequence). CDR3 size: 16 residues. Trimming cost V 2 bases and J 1 base, with 14 bases left between them. The CDR3 region has the DNA TGTGCCAGCAGTTTAAACCCCATAGGGGGGAACACTGAAGCTTTCTTT. Its protein is CASSLNPIGGNTEAFF.

The genes are TRBV19 and TRBJ1-2; D is perhaps TRBD1 (5 bases). Germline V CDR1 and CDR2: LNHDA, SQIVND (reference sequence). The CDR3 has 13 residues. The V and J ends lost 0 bases and 3 bases respectively, with 5 bases between them. The DNA for the CDR3 is TGTGCCAGTAGTATAGAGGGGGACTATGGCTACACCTTC. Its translation: CASSIEGDYGYTF. The full variable domain, rest sourced from reference TRBV19 and TRBJ1-2, is DGGITQSPKYLFRKEGQNVTLSCEQNLNHDAMYWYRQDPGQGLRLIYYSQIVNDFQKGDIAEGYSVSREKKESFPLTVTSAQKNPTAFYLCASSIEGDYGYTFGSGTRLTVV.

This clonotype was counted ten times or more. This rearrangement joins TRBV7-6 to TRBJ1-6, with 8 bases lining up with TRBD1. Germline V gene data show CDR1 as SGHVS and CDR2 as FNYEAQ. The V and J ends lost 5 bases and 5 bases, in that order; junction bases with no gene match: 5. The CDR3 is 15 residues long. In DNA, the CDR3 is TGTGCCAGCAGCCCCGGACAGGGAGATAATTCACCCCTCCACTTT. Translated: CASSPGQGDNSPLHF.

The chain has TRBV7-2 and TRBJ2-5; TRBD2 matches at 9 bases. Germline assignment: CDR1 SGHTA and CDR2 FQGNSA. The CDR3 has 16 residues. V dropped 2 bases and J dropped 5; count of bases not matched to a gene: 9. CDR3 protein: CASSLYLAGGFETQYF. CDR3 DNA: TGTGCCAGCAGCTTATATCTGGCGGGAGGGTTTGAGACCCAGTACTTC.

This clonotype came up many times. The J gene is TRBJ2-1, the V gene TRBV4-3, with D possibly TRBD2 on 6 matching bases. Germline assignment: CDR1 LGHNA and CDR2 YSLEER. This CDR3 comprises 16 residues. The ends were cut back, 2 bases at V and 4 bases at J, with 15 bases in the middle. CDR3 DNA sequence: TGCGCCAGCAGCCAACTAAACGGCCTAGCGTACAATGAGCAGTTCTTC. This encodes CASSQLNGLAYNEQFF.

Note on this clonotype: Since a much larger clone is just one base distant, this may be a read error. This chain uses TRBV2 with TRBJ1-2; 7 nucleotides align to TRBD1. CDR3 length: 13 amino acids. Germline V gene sequence: CDR1 SNHLY, CDR2 FYNNEI. The CDR3 DNA reads as TGTGCCAGCACCTCGACAGGGAACTATGGCGACACCTTC. Translation: CASTSTGNYGDTF.

Ten or more counts support this clonotype. The V and J genes are TRBV29-1 and TRBJ1-2, with TRBD1 matching over 12 bases. The CDR3 contains 15 residues. J was trimmed by 2 bases and V by 7 bases; bases with no gene match: 8. Germline CDR1 and CDR2: SQVTM and ANQGSEA. The CDR3 loop reads CSAPGQGAGNYGYTF. Written as DNA, the CDR3 is TGCAGCGCCCCGGGACAGGGGGCTGGGAACTATGGCTACACCTTC.

This clonotype was seen at least ten times. The chain recombines TRBV2 with TRBJ2-3; a weak D match, TRBD2 (5 bases). The CDR3 is 13 amino acids. Germline loops: CDR1 SNHLY, CDR2 FYNNEI. Trimming pared 8 bases from V and 5 bases from J, leaving 14 bases between. The CDR3 DNA reads as TGTGCCAGCCAAAGACCCAGCGGAGATACGCAGTATTTT. Its protein product is CASQRPSGDTQYF.

This clonotype was seen many times. The J gene is TRBJ2-6, the V gene TRBV5-6; D may be TRBD2 (6 bases). The CDR3 covers 19 residues. The germline V gene encodes CDR1 SGHDT and CDR2 YYEEEE. The V and J ends lost 0 bases and 0 bases respectively, with 16 bases between them. In DNA, the CDR3 is TGTGCCAGCAGCTTGGGGGAGGCAGCCTTTCCCTCTGGGGCCAACGTCCTGACTTTC. Its translation is CASSLGEAAFPSGANVLTF.

The table lists this clonotype with many counts. The chain links TRBV10-2 to TRBJ2-1; D remains ambiguous. Between the trimmed V and J ends, which lost 6 bases and 5 bases, there was a span of 11 bases. CDR3 length: 13 residues. Germline V gene lookup returns CDR1 WSHSY and CDR2 SAAADI. CDR3 protein: CASRKSADNEQFF. The CDR3 DNA reads as TGCGCCAGCAGAAAGAGCGCGGACAATGAGCAGTTCTTC.

This clonotype was counted at least ten times. The CDR3 region is CASRLPTSGRSYNEQFF. CDR3 coding DNA: TGTGCCAGCAGACTACCGACTAGCGGACGCTCCTACAATGAGCAGTTCTTC. The V gene is TRBV12-3 or TRBV12-4, the J gene TRBJ2-1; 9 bases fit TRBD2. CDR3 size: 17 residues. With 6 bases clipped from V and 0 bases from J, the junction kept 9 bases outside the gene matches.

This clonotype was detected ten times or more. The CDR3 spells CASSDSMGQGTTEAFF. The CDR3 DNA sequence: TGTGCCAGCAGTGACTCAATGGGACAGGGGACCACTGAAGCTTTCTTT. The genes are TRBV6-4 and TRBJ1-1, with TRBD1 matching over 10 bases. Looked up from germline, CDR1 is MRHNA and CDR2 is SNTAGT. This CDR3 is built from 16 residues. With V trimmed by 0 bases and J by 4 bases, 5 bases remained unmatched.

This clonotype was seen many times. The chain combines TRBV11-2 with TRBJ1-1; the D gene is possibly TRBD1 (6 bases). The V gene lost 5 bases and the J gene lost 7 bases, with 26 bases spanning the gap. Germline V lookup: CDR1 SGHAT, CDR2 FQNNGV. This CDR3 spans 17 amino acids. The CDR3 sequence: CASSTPRGGGIGNEAFF. The CDR3 nucleotides are TGTGCCAGCAGCACCCCCCGTGGGGGCGGTATCGGTAATGAAGCTTTCTTT.

V gene TRBV7-9 combines with J gene TRBJ2-7; D may be TRBD2 (5 bases). Germline CDR1 SEHNR, CDR2 FQNEAQ (reference sequence). The CDR3 has 14 amino acids. V lost 5 bases to trimming and J lost 3 bases, with 14 bases between them. The CDR3 loop reads CASSPRTGNYEQYF. CDR3 DNA sequence: TGTGCCAGCAGCCCTCGGACGGGGAACTACGAGCAGTACTTC.

This clonotype was counted at least ten times. J is TRBJ2-7 and V is TRBV28, with TRBD2 as a possible D gene (6 bases). Germline V gene data show CDR1 as MDHEN and CDR2 as SYDVKM. CDR3 length: 15 amino acids. Trimming stripped 7 bases from V and 2 bases from J, with 18 bases between. The CDR3 DNA follows: TGTGCCAGCACCCAGGGAGGCGGGAAACCCTACGAGCAGTACTTC. Translated, it gives CASTQGGGKPYEQYF.

This clonotype has a handful of counts. Written as DNA, the CDR3 is TGTGCCAGTAGCCCGGGCAGGGGAGGTTACGAGCAGTACTTC. It specifies CASSPGRGGYEQYF. The V call is TRBV19, the J call TRBJ2-7, with D perhaps being TRBD1 or TRBD2 (6 bases each). The CDR3 has 14 residues. Germline CDR1 reads LNHDA; CDR2 reads SQIVND (reference sequence). Deletions cut 6 bases from V and 4 bases from J, with 16 bases between.

There are many counts of this clonotype. The V call is TRBV6-6, the J call TRBJ1-6, with 8 bases matching TRBD1. CDR1 and CDR2 from the germline V gene are MNHNY and SVGAGI (reference sequence). The CDR3 runs to 13 residues. V was clipped by 8 bases and J by 10 bases; unmatched bases: 7. The CDR3 bases are TGTGCCAGCGGTGGGACAGGAGTGTCACCCCTCCACTTT. It specifies CASGGTGVSPLHF.

Ten or more counts support this clonotype. This chain joins TRBV20-1 and TRBJ1-6; no clear D gene. CDR3 length: 17 amino acids. Germline CDR1 reads DFQATT; CDR2 reads SNEGSKA (reference sequence). The V end was cut by 6 bases, the J end by 0 bases, with 18 bases between. The CDR3 nucleotides are TGCAGTGCCGACCCAAGTCAAGGAAGCTCCTATAATTCACCCCTCCACTTT. Its protein is CSADPSQGSSYNSPLHF.